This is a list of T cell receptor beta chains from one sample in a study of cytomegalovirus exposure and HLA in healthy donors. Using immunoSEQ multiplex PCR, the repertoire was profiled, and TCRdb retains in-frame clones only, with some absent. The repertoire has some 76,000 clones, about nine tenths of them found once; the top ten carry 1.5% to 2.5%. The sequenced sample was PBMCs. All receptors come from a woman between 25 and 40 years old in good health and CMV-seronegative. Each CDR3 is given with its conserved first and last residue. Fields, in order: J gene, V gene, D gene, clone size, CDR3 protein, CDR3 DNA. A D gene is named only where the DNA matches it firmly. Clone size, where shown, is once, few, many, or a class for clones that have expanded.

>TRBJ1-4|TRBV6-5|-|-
CASSYPTGTNEKLFF
TGTGCCAGCAGTTACCCGACAGGAACTAATGAAAAACTGTTTTTT
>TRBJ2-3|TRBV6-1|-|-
CASSDRAGSDTQYF
TGTGCCAGCAGTGATAGGGCGGGATCAGATACGCAGTATTTT
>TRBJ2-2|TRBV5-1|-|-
CASSLGLSTGELFF
TGCGCCAGCAGCTTGGGACTGAGTACCGGGGAGCTGTTTTTT
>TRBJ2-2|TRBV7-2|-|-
CASSPTGSNTGELFF
TGTGCCAGCAGCCCGACAGGCTCGAACACCGGGGAGCTGTTTTTT
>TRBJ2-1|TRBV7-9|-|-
CASSFITGKVPNEQFF
TGTGCCAGCAGCTTCATAACAGGGAAGGTTCCCAATGAGCAGTTCTTC
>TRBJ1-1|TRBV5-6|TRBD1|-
CASSFGTGWNTEAFF
TGTGCCAGCAGCTTTGGGACAGGGTGGAACACTGAAGCTTTCTTT
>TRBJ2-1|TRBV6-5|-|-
CASSYVSGEQFF
TGTGCCAGCAGTTACGTGTCAGGTGAGCAGTTCTTC
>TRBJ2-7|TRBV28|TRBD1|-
CASSALTGALYEQYF
TGTGCCAGCAGTGCGTTGACAGGGGCACTATACGAGCAGTACTTC
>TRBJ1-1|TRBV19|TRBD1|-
CASTRGSQGARTEAFF
TGTGCCAGTACCCGGGGCTCCCAGGGGGCGCGGACTGAAGCTTTCTTT
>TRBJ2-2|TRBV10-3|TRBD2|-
CAISELAGGDTGELFF
TGTGCCATCAGTGAGCTGGCGGGAGGGGACACCGGGGAGCTGTTTTTT
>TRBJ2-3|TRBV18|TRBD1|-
CASSPNRGSDTQYF
TGTGCCAGCTCACCAAACAGGGGGTCGGATACGCAGTATTTT
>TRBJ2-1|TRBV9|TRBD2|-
CASSRNSGSYNEQFF
TGTGCCAGCAGTCGAAATAGCGGGAGTTACAATGAGCAGTTCTTC
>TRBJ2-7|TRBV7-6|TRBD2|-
CASSRTSGNYEQYF
TGTGCCAGCAGCCGGACTAGCGGAAACTACGAGCAGTACTTC
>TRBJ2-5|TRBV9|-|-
CASSVMGALRETQYF
TGTGCCAGCAGCGTAATGGGAGCACTTAGGGAGACCCAGTACTTC
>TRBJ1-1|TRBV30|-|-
CAWSVLQGGTEAFF
TGTGCCTGGAGTGTATTACAGGGTGGCACTGAAGCTTTCTTT
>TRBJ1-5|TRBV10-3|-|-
CAISDTGISNQPQHF
TGTGCCATCAGTGATACAGGGATTAGCAATCAGCCCCAGCATTTT
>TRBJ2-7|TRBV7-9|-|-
CASSPGLESWEQYF
TGTGCCAGCAGCCCGGGACTGGAGTCGTGGGAGCAGTACTTC
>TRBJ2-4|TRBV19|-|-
CASRNPLAKNIQYF
TGTGCCAGTAGGAATCCACTAGCCAAAAACATTCAGTACTTC
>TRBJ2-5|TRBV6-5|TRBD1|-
CASSYRTGLWETQYF
TGTGCCAGCAGTTACCGGACAGGTCTGTGGGAGACCCAGTACTTC
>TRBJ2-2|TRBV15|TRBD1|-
CATSRTSRDRVSPGELFF
TGTGCCACCAGCAGAACAAGCCGGGACAGGGTCTCACCCGGGGAGCTGTTTTTT
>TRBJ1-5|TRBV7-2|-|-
CASSSAGGQGQPQHF
TGTGCCAGCAGCTCCGCTGGAGGGCAGGGTCAGCCCCAGCATTTT
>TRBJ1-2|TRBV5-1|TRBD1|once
CASSQDRGREGYTF
TGCGCCAGCAGCCAGGACAGGGGAAGGGAAGGCTACACCTTC